These 32 T cell receptor beta chains came from one sample sequenced in a study of cytomegalovirus exposure and HLA in healthy donors (dated by TCRdb to between 2016 and 2019). Library generation was performed with the immunoSEQ multiplex PCR assay. A mixture of 60 forward primers for TCR Vbeta segments and 13 reverse primers for TCR Jbeta segments was used in the multiplex PCR. The table comes from immuneACCESS by way of TCRdb, which keeps in-frame sequences with V and J called. Part of the clones is missing from these tables; in studies checked, under half for an unresolved V gene and the rest for unknown reasons. The sample table shows over 130,000 clones, and 70% to 80% are seen once. The top ten constitute about 6.7% of the sample. Source material: PBMCs. The receptors here all came from a man aged 45 to 65 in good health and CMV-seropositive.

This chain connects TRBV27 to TRBJ2-5, with 7 bases lining up with TRBD1. This CDR3 has 14 residues. CDR1 is MNHEY, CDR2 SMNVEV, per germline (reference sequence). J lost 5 bases, V lost 5 bases, and 8 bases had no gene match. CDR3 sequence: CASSPSQGRETQYF. DNA for the CDR3: TGTGCCAGCAGTCCATCACAGGGGCGGGAGACCCAGTACTTC.

This rearrangement joins TRBV5-6 to TRBJ2-2, with a weak D call TRBD1 (5 bases). The V end lost 0 bases, the J end lost 0 bases, and 9 bases lay between the germline ends. This CDR3 is built from 16 residues. Germline CDR1 and CDR2: SGHDT and YYEEEE. The CDR3 reads CASSLGGASNTGELFF. The CDR3 nucleotides are TGTGCCAGCAGCTTGGGGGGCGCTTCGAACACCGGGGAGCTGTTTTTT.

V usage is TRBV19 and J usage is TRBJ1-1; TRBD1 matches 7 bases. This CDR3 comprises 15 residues. Trimming cost V 10 bases and J 2 bases; bases outside gene matches: 13. In germline, CDR1 is LNHDA, CDR2 SQIVND (reference sequence). CDR3 coding DNA: TGTGCCACTGGGAAAGGGGGCCGGAGAAACACTGAAGCTTTCTTT. Translation: CATGKGGRRNTEAFF. Based on the CDR3 plus reference TRBV19 and TRBJ1-1, the full variable domain is DGGITQSPKYLFRKEGQNVTLSCEQNLNHDAMYWYRQDPGQGLRLIYYSQIVNDFQKGDIAEGYSVSREKKESFPLTVTSAQKNPTAFYLCATGKGGRRNTEAFFGQGTRLTVV.

The chain links TRBV5-1 to TRBJ2-6; 7 bases are shared with TRBD1. V was pared by 4 bases and J by 0 bases, with 1 base of the junction left unmatched. The CDR3 is made up of 15 amino acids. Per germline, CDR1 SGHRS and CDR2 YFSETQ. CDR3 bases: TGCGCCAGCAGCCGGGACAGCTCTGGGGCCAACGTCCTGACTTTC. Residues: CASSRDSSGANVLTF.

V gene TRBV23-1 combines with J gene TRBJ1-1; the D is unclear. TRBV23-1 is placed among ORFs of uncertain function. The germline V and J ends were trimmed by 3 bases and 1 base, with 9 bases remaining between them. The length of the CDR3 is 14 residues. The CDR3 DNA sequence: TGCGCCAGCAGTCATAGCGGGTCGAACACTGAAGCTTTCTTT. Translating gives CASSHSGSNTEAFF.

The table lists this clone with a few counts. The V call is TRBV28, the J call TRBJ2-2, with 12 bases lining up with TRBD2. CDR1 is MDHEN and CDR2 is SYDVKM in the germline V gene. J lost 0 bases, V lost 5 bases, and 4 bases had no gene match. The CDR3 sequence is 17 residues long. The CDR3 here is CASSPPSGRANTGELFF. The CDR3 region has the DNA TGTGCCAGCAGTCCCCCTAGCGGGAGGGCGAACACCGGGGAGCTGTTTTTT.

V and J are TRBV6-5 and TRBJ2-5; 7 bases are a match to TRBD1. Germline lookup yields CDR1 MNHEY and CDR2 SVGAGI. V lost 4 bases and J lost 5; bases outside the gene matches: 7. This CDR3 has 14 residues. CDR3 protein: CASSSRQGPETQYF. CDR3 DNA sequence: TGTGCCAGCAGTTCCCGACAGGGCCCGGAGACCCAGTACTTC.

V usage is TRBV9 and J usage is TRBJ2-5; no definite D call. Trimming cost V 3 bases and J 4 bases, with 13 bases left between them. The CDR3 has 14 residues. CDR1 SGDLS and CDR2 YYNGEE come from the germline V gene. CDR3 region: CASSADWARETQYF. In DNA, the CDR3 is TGTGCCAGCAGCGCCGATTGGGCCCGAGAGACCCAGTACTTC.

V gene TRBV19 combines with J gene TRBJ1-1, with TRBD1 identical over 12 bases. CDR3 length equals 14 residues. V gave up 7 bases and J gave up 4 bases; unmatched junction bases: 4. Germline CDR1 LNHDA, CDR2 SQIVND (reference sequence). As DNA, the CDR3 is TGTGCCAGTAAGGGACAGGGGGCGTCCACTGAAGCTTTCTTT. Translated, it gives CASKGQGASTEAFF.

The chain couples TRBV5-1 to TRBJ2-5, with 12 bases fitting TRBD2. CDR3 length equals 16 residues. With V trimmed by 2 bases and J by 1 base, 3 bases remained unmatched. The germline CDR1 and CDR2 sequences are SGHRS and YFSETQ. The CDR3 DNA follows: TGCGCCAGCAGCTTCGGACTAGCGGGGACCCAAGAGACCCAGTACTTC. This translates into CASSFGLAGTQETQYF.

The gene calls are TRBV7-8 and TRBJ1-6; D unclear. Trimming took off 5 bases at V and 0 bases at J, with 8 bases between the two ends. The CDR3 loop spans 15 amino acids. Germline V gives CDR1 SGHVS, CDR2 FQNEAQ. DNA of the CDR3: TGTGCCAGCAGCCTAATACGCTCCTATAATTCACCCCTCCACTTT. Its translation: CASSLIRSYNSPLHF.

The table lists this clone with a few counts. J is TRBJ1-5 and V is TRBV6-1; no clear D. The V gene's germline CDR1 is MNHNS and CDR2 SASEGT. V was clipped by 6 bases and J by 7 bases, with 10 bases between them. The CDR3 is made up of 12 amino acids. The DNA for the CDR3 is TGTGCCAGCAGCGGAGGGTACCAGCCCCAGCATTTT. Translation: CASSGGYQPQHF.

V and J are TRBV5-6 and TRBJ2-7; TRBD1 agrees at 9 bases. Germline trimming cut 2 bases from V and 4 bases from J; bases unmatched to any gene: 7. The CDR3 is made up of 15 amino acids. The germline V gene has CDR1 SGHDT and CDR2 YYEEEE. As DNA, the CDR3 is TGTGCCAGCAGCTTTGGGGACAGGGAGATTTACGAGCAGTACTTC. It is translated as CASSFGDREIYEQYF.

CDR3 sequence (DNA): TGCGCCAGCAGCCAGCCCCGGGAAATATATCGGGATTCACCCCTCCACTTT. It encodes CASSQPREIYRDSPLHF. This chain links TRBV4-1 with TRBJ1-6; D remains ambiguous. Between the trimmed V and J ends, which lost 3 bases and 8 bases, there was a span of 20 bases. This CDR3 contains 17 residues. Germline CDR1 MGHRA, CDR2 YSYEKL.

The chain is built from TRBV5-6 and TRBJ2-1; D remains ambiguous. Germline CDR1 and CDR2: SGHDT and YYEEEE. This CDR3 has 15 residues. V was trimmed by 0 bases and J by 0 bases, leaving 7 bases between them. This CDR3 reads CASSLGGFSYNEQFF. CDR3 bases: TGTGCCAGCAGCTTGGGAGGCTTCTCCTACAATGAGCAGTTCTTC.

This chain joins TRBV6-1 and TRBJ2-3; 8 bases agree with TRBD2. V dropped 7 bases and J dropped 4; count of bases not matched to a gene: 7. Germline lookup yields CDR1 MNHNS and CDR2 SASEGT. The CDR3 has 14 amino acids. CDR3 bases: TGTGCCAGCACCCGAGCGGGAGTCGCAGATACGCAGTATTTT. It specifies CASTRAGVADTQYF.

This chain connects TRBV2 to TRBJ1-1; tentative D call: TRBD1 (6 bases). Deletions cut 4 bases from V and 1 base from J, with 10 bases between. CDR3 size: 14 residues. Germline loops: CDR1 SNHLY, CDR2 FYNNEI. CDR3 sequence (DNA): TGTGCCAGCAGTGCGGCACAGGGGAACACTGAAGCTTTCTTT. Translation: CASSAAQGNTEAFF. The whole variable domain, filled in from reference TRBV2 and TRBJ1-1, reads EPEVTQTPSHQVTQMGQEVILRCVPISNHLYFYWYRQILGQKVEFLVSFYNNEISEKSEIFDDQFSVERPDGSNFTLKIRSTKLEDSAMYFCASSAAQGNTEAFFGQGTRLTVV.

The gene calls are TRBV14 and TRBJ2-1; 8 bases agree with TRBD2. This CDR3 region has 14 residues. V shed 1 base and J 10 bases; nucleotides not matched to a gene: 6. CDR1 SGHDN and CDR2 FVKESK come from the germline V gene. The CDR3 spells CASSQGLAGSEQFF. Here the CDR3 DNA reads TGTGCCAGCAGCCAAGGGCTAGCGGGTTCCGAGCAGTTCTTC. The entire variable domain, with the rest obtained from reference TRBV14 and TRBJ2-1, is as follows: EAGVTQFPSHSVIEKGQTVTLRCDPISGHDNLYWYRRVMGKEIKFLLHFVKESKQDESGMPNNRFLAERTGGTYSTLKVQPAELEDSGVYFCASSQGLAGSEQFFGPGTRLTVL.

V gene TRBV2 combines with J gene TRBJ2-1; TRBD1 matches 9 bases. The CDR3 has 23 residues. V gave up 3 bases and J gave up 0 bases; unmatched junction bases: 24. CDR1 is SNHLY and CDR2 is FYNNEI in the germline V gene. The CDR3 sequence is CASSEARLLGTGRFFSSYNEQFF. The CDR3 bases are TGTGCCAGCAGTGAGGCTCGTTTGTTAGGGACAGGGCGCTTCTTTAGCTCCTACAATGAGCAGTTCTTC.

The sample holds one count of this clone. The chain couples TRBV2 to TRBJ1-5; perhaps TRBD1 as D (6 bases). Between the trimmed V and J ends, which lost 4 bases and 6 bases, there was a span of 10 bases. CDR1 is SNHLY and CDR2 is FYNNEI in the germline V gene. This CDR3 comprises 13 residues. CDR3 region: CASSAGEFQPQHF. In DNA, the CDR3 is TGTGCCAGCAGTGCAGGGGAGTTTCAGCCCCAGCATTTT.

The chain has TRBV5-6 and TRBJ2-5; 7 bases are shared with TRBD2. Germline V gives CDR1 SGHDT, CDR2 YYEEEE. Trimming cost V 4 bases and J 2 bases; bases outside gene matches: 5. The CDR3 covers 14 residues. CDR3 region: CASSLRGSQETQYF. The CDR3 coding sequence is TGTGCCAGCAGCCTCCGCGGGAGTCAAGAGACCCAGTACTTC. The complete variable domain, with remaining parts taken from reference TRBV5-6 and TRBJ2-5, reads DAGVTQSPTHLIKTRGQQVTLRCSPKSGHDTVSWYQQALGQGPQFIFQYYEEEERQRGNFPDRFSGHQFPNYSSELNVNALLLGDSALYLCASSLRGSQETQYFGPGTRLLVL.

The rearrangement links TRBV4-2 to TRBJ2-2; D is possibly TRBD1 (5 bases). Germline CDR1 and CDR2: LGHNA and YNFKEQ. CDR3 length equals 15 residues. Trimming removed 2 bases from V and 2 bases from J, with 9 bases in between. CDR3 amino acids: CASSQPDSNTGELFF. CDR3 DNA: TGTGCCAGCAGCCAACCAGACAGTAACACCGGGGAGCTGTTTTTT.

This clone came up a few times. J is TRBJ2-4 and V is TRBV7-9; 8 bases map to TRBD2. This CDR3 spans 12 amino acids. Germline V gives CDR1 SEHNR, CDR2 FQNEAQ (reference sequence). With 5 bases clipped from V and 8 bases from J, the junction kept 2 bases outside the gene matches. As DNA, the CDR3 is TGTGCCAGCAGCCAGACTAGCGACATTCAGTACTTC. Protein product: CASSQTSDIQYF.

The V and J genes are TRBV7-2 and TRBJ2-3; no clear D gene. V lost 1 base, J lost 2 bases, and 10 bases lay in between. The CDR3 extends over 15 amino acids. Germline V CDR1 and CDR2: SGHTA, FQGNSA. The CDR3 loop reads CASSLVPVSTDTQYF. In DNA form, the CDR3 reads TGTGCCAGCAGCTTAGTACCGGTCTCCACAGATACGCAGTATTTT.

The CDR3 coding sequence is TGTGCCAGCTCACCTCCTCCCGGGACTAGCGGGAGTCGCGGCACAGATACGCAGTATTTT. This gives the protein CASSPPPGTSGSRGTDTQYF. This sequence joins TRBV18 and TRBJ2-3; 14 nucleotides line up with TRBD2. With V trimmed by 3 bases and J by 1 base, 12 bases remained unmatched. The germline V gene encodes CDR1 KGHSH and CDR2 LQKENI. The CDR3 is made up of 20 amino acids. The full variable domain, completed using reference TRBV18 and TRBJ2-3, is NAGVMQNPRHLVRRRGQEARLRCSPMKGHSHVYWYRQLPEEGLKFMVYLQKENIIDESGMPKERFSAEFPKEGPSILRIQQVVRGDSAAYFCASSPPPGTSGSRGTDTQYFGPGTRLTVL.

Concerning this clone: This CDR3 is also generated by other DNA sequences in the sample. The V call is TRBV10-3, the J call TRBJ1-5; 8 nucleotides match TRBD1. V dropped 2 bases and J dropped 4; count of bases not matched to a gene: 4. The CDR3 sequence is 15 residues long. Germline V CDR1 and CDR2: ENHRY, SYGVKD. CDR3 sequence reads: CAISEDRGGNQPQHF. The DNA for the CDR3 is TGTGCCATCAGTGAGGACAGGGGTGGGAATCAGCCCCAGCATTTT.

The chain couples TRBV19 to TRBJ2-6, with D tentatively TRBD1 (5 bases). Germline-derived CDR1 and CDR2 are LNHDA and SQIVND (reference sequence). This CDR3 has 16 amino acids. V shed 4 bases and J shed 0 bases, with 10 bases lying between them. The CDR3 sequence: CASSNFDSSGANVLTF. CDR3 sequence (DNA): TGTGCCAGTAGTAACTTCGACAGCTCTGGGGCCAACGTCCTGACTTTC.

This clone was detected only once. The chain combines TRBV6-1 with TRBJ2-3; perhaps TRBD2 as D (6 bases). This CDR3 comprises 15 residues. The germline V gene encodes CDR1 MNHNS and CDR2 SASEGT. Trimming took off 6 bases at V and 1 base at J, with 14 bases between the two ends. CDR3 in amino acids: CASRGGPQRTDTQYF. The DNA for the CDR3 is TGTGCCAGCAGGGGGGGTCCCCAACGCACAGATACGCAGTATTTT.

The chain links TRBV6-6 to TRBJ2-3; TRBD2 matches 10 bases. The V and J ends lost 6 bases and 6 bases, in that order; junction bases with no gene match: 9. The germline gives CDR1 MNHNY, CDR2 SVGAGI (reference sequence). The CDR3 sequence is 15 residues long. This CDR3 is CASRYLAGERDTQYF. CDR3 nucleotides: TGTGCCAGCAGATATCTAGCGGGAGAGCGGGATACGCAGTATTTT.

V is TRBV5-4 and J is TRBJ2-7; 11 positions agree with TRBD2. CDR3 length: 14 residues. CDR1 and CDR2 from the germline V gene are SGHNT and YYREEE (reference sequence). V lost 4 bases, J lost 3 bases, and 3 bases stayed unmatched. CDR3 region: CASSPGLADYEQYF. The CDR3 DNA reads as TGTGCCAGCAGCCCGGGACTAGCGGACTACGAGCAGTACTTC. The full variable domain, with the rest looked up from reference TRBV5-4 and TRBJ2-7, is ETGVTQSPTHLIKTRGQQVTLRCSSQSGHNTVSWYQQALGQGPQFIFQYYREEENGRGNFPPRFSGLQFPNYSSELNVNALELDDSALYLCASSPGLADYEQYFGPGTRLTVT.

This chain joins TRBV6-1 and TRBJ2-1; a possible D gene is TRBD2 (6 bases). The CDR3 runs to 14 residues. V lost 6 bases and J lost 3, with 12 bases in between. Germline V gene sequence: CDR1 MNHNS, CDR2 SASEGT. CDR3 in amino acids: CASRRDQYYNEQFF. For the CDR3, the DNA is TGTGCCAGCAGGCGGGACCAATACTACAATGAGCAGTTCTTC.

To note about this clone: An end of the junction differs from the germline gene, which may be a read error. V and J are TRBV11-2 and TRBJ1-1, with TRBD1 matching 8 bases. Germline CDR1 reads SGHAT; CDR2 reads FQNNGV. The CDR3 spans 15 residues. The CDR3 sequence: CASSKDGQGNTEALF. For the CDR3, the DNA is TGTGCCAGCAGCAAAGACGGACAGGGTAACACTGAAGCTCTCTTT.